This record covers a single T cell receptor beta chain. It has no known antigen specificity. No base quality values were provided; no much bigger clone lies one nucleotide off. The entry originates in a study of shared clonotypes between healthy human individuals (dated by TCRdb to about 2020). Notes on the research overall: The cohort included three men and a couple of women between 18 and 49 years of age. For each donor, CD4 naive and CD4 memory were each run on three plates, CD8 naive on two plates, and CD8 memory on one plate. The study deeply sequenced blood TCR repertoires of roughly five healthy adults to estimate repertoire size and the extent of clonotype sharing between individuals. Different laboratories and diverse techniques were used to prepare libraries and sequence TCR repertoires, to increase sequencing depth and limit assay-specific biases. Leukapheresis yielded between about 0.8 and 8.9 billion PBMCs per donor.

Results and caveats for the whole study, not just this receptor: Sharing across a handful of donors was observed for approximately 4.6% of naive CD4, around 3.5% of naive CD8, roughly 2.3% of memory CD4, and roughly 0.4% of memory CD8 clonotypes. Incomplete sequencing was indicated by rarefaction of sorted-subset datasets, despite the large sequencing depth. Sampling was limited to blood, and TCR repertoires in tissue likely differ from TCR repertoires in blood. Because the study included a small number of donors, the genetic and exposure-history diversity represented was limited. Larger estimated clonotype richness was generally found for naive subsets than for memory subsets. Clonotypes shared by all four sorted-subset donors showed higher generation probabilities than non-shared clonotypes. Based on pairwise subsampling, the degree of clonotype sharing among donors was expected to be affected by sequencing depth.

From its cysteine to its phenylalanine, the CDR3 spans 13 amino acids. The only DNA kept is the CDR3, 39 bases in frame from the first base. A distance of 16 bases separates the germline ends of V and J, which lose 5 bases and 9 bases respectively. In the germline V gene, CDR1 corresponds to MGHRA and CDR2 to YSYEKL. Using the deep immunoSEQ assay, multiplex PCR amplified TCR CDR3 regions from genomic DNA. Extracted genomic DNA from each cell subset was distributed evenly across all wells of several immunoSEQ 96-well plates, and each plate was treated as a replicate. For sorted subsets, about 200 ng genomic DNA, equal to about 30,000 T cell genomes, was loaded into each replicate PCR. The purified libraries were quantified using a Qubit 3.0 fluorometer, sized with a Bioanalyzer 2100, and then quantified again using the KAPA Library Quantification kit. Each immunoSEQ 96-well plate was sequenced on its own single-read 150-cycle Illumina NextSeq 550 flow cell. The authors' analysis ran thus. Because only junctional sequences without quality scores were contained in the immunoSEQ output, filtering matching that applied to full-length reads could not be performed. Sequences were annotated with PyIR, a Python wrapper for IgBLAST v1.9, using IMGT germline references to assign V/J genes and CDR3. Reads were filtered out if the reads had weak V/J assignments (E-value above 1e-6), no CDR3, stop codons, out-of-frame junctions, or ambiguous translated residues. V3J clonotypes were defined as sequences sharing an identical inferred V gene, J gene, and CDR3 amino acid sequence. The percentage overlap between two repertoires was calculated by dividing the number of shared unique clonotypes by the size of the smaller repertoire. RTK rarefaction, the Chao1 estimator, and Recon v2.1 estimates of unobserved clonotypes were used to assess repertoire richness. For all TCRbeta clonotypes obtained by the gDNA method from a handful of donors, generation probabilities were computed with OLGA. The source is immuneACCESS, and TCRdb retained only in-frame sequences with V and J called. Part of the clones is not carried over; for the studies checked, unresolved V genes explain less than half of this, and the remainder is unexplained. V, J and clone size were drawn from that table, and D and trimming were deduced from the DNA. The sample table contains roughly 1.5 million clones; only one count was recorded for 95% to 99% of them. Approximately 0.44% of the sample is taken by the ten largest.

Donors were healthy HIV-negative adults with no recently reported acute infections or vaccinations. Only Caucasian adults living in Nashville, Tennessee, USA were represented among the donors. CD4+ T cells were enriched by magnetic negative selection, after which naive cells were positively selected on CD45RA and the negative fraction was taken as the memory subset. Blood was obtained by leukapheresis, after which PBMCs were separated by Ficoll-Histopaque density gradient centrifugation and cryopreserved in liquid nitrogen vapor phase. Analytical flow cytometry was used to check the purity and quantity of each magnetically sorted T cell population. Each sorted fraction had its genomic DNA isolated and then quantified by UV absorbance on a Nanodrop 2000c.

Sequencing was carried out using naive CD4+ T cells sorted from blood. Taken with the paper, the label for cell subset or site translates to: CD45RA+ positively selected. The sequence came from a young man in good health. Here the chain combines TRBV4-1 and TRBJ2-5; TRBD2 is a weak D gene call, 5 bases matching. The CDR3 region reads CASSITLAGSQYF. The nucleotides are TGCGCCAGCAGCATCACCCTTGCGGGCTCCCAGTACTTC.